This TCR beta chain was documented in a study of human T cells and chemical hapten exposure (TCRdb year 2021). General notes on the study: Libraries were combined into a pool for sequencing, and differences in TCR yield between samples came mainly from small differences in library volumes within the pool. In alopecia patients, the study followed how the peripheral blood TCR repertoire changed in vivo over primary and secondary sensitization to diphenylcyclopropenone (DPC), a hapten. Each blood RNA sample was used to sequence both TCR alpha and TCR beta chains. What the study reported, not specific to this receptor: No change with DPC sensitization was found in the number of TCRs above 1 in 1000 frequency, and no evidence of global repertoire structure alterations was found. Repeated subsampling changed both the strength of the expansion versus patch-test correlation and the threshold at which that correlation became significant.

Libraries were constructed by 5' RACE. The sequencer listed for this sample is Illumina MiSeq. During library preparation, unique molecular identifiers were attached to individual cDNA molecules so that TCRs could be counted quantitatively and reproducibly. On the study's bioinformatics: Samples had a median of roughly 87,000 TCRs, with a range from 23,224 to 690,600. The Decombinator software suite was used to annotate V, J and CDR3 in the TCR reads. To make PS versus PT1 abundance plots, every sample was subsampled to the same number of TCRs (28,000). TCRs were defined as expanded if absent before sensitization and observed at least eight times at the 2-week time point. TCRdb reprocessed the public reads (quality trimming at Q25 with fastp, clone calling with MiXCR) and kept in-frame beta chains. Duplicate CDR3 protein sequences are folded into a single record with the most common DNA and genes. None of the V and J calls come from the authors' own analysis; TCRdb made them. This sample holds roughly 120,000 distinct CDR3 sequences; approximately 20% were observed only once. Approximately 2.6% of the sample is in the top ten clones.

Total RNA was isolated from unfractionated whole blood collected in Tempus Blood RNA tubes. A handful of healthy volunteers were used as TCR sequencing controls and were bled at day 0, 2 weeks and 6 weeks. This clonotype was seen more than once but under ten times. No antigen is known for it. The record has no base qualities; no much larger clone is one base away. The CDR3 spans 15 residues, from the cysteine through the phenylalanine. Solely the CDR3 DNA is kept, with 45 bases framed from the first base. The junction shows trimming of 7 bases on V and 0 bases on J, plus 13 bases between the germline ends. The germline V gene provides CDR1 SNHLY and CDR2 FYNNEI.

The receptor was derived from a human donor in good health. The V gene is TRBV2 and the J gene is TRBJ2-4, with TRBD2 tentatively as D gene (6 bases match). Read as DNA, the sequence is TGTGCCAGCATGGCGGGGCGCGGAGCCAAAAACATTCAGTACTTC. Protein translation: CASMAGRGAKNIQYF.